These 23 T cell receptor beta chains were sequenced from one sample in a study of CD8 T cells in Susac syndrome. With random hexamers, 0.5 to 1 ug RNA was reverse transcribed. MiXCR, run by TCRdb on the immunoSEQ multiplex PCR reads, gives a single entry per CDR3 protein. Of 100,000 to 150,000 distinct CDR3 sequences listed, about 93% were seen once; the top ten hold around 0.087%. The sequenced sample was CD4+ T cells from PBMCs. These TCRs come from a human donor in good health.

The rearrangement joins TRBV5-1 to TRBJ1-1, with D unclear. V lost 0 bases and J 3 bases, leaving 6 bases between the germline ends. The CDR3 is 13 amino acids. Germline CDR1 and CDR2: SGHRS and YFSETQ. The CDR3 here is CASSLGGDTEAFF. CDR3 nucleotides: TGCGCCAGCAGCTTGGGGGGTGACACTGAAGCTTTCTTT.

The gene calls are TRBV4-2 and TRBJ1-1, with D uncertain. Germline V CDR1 and CDR2: LGHNA, YNFKEQ. The CDR3 sequence is 14 residues long. Between the trimmed V and J ends, which lost 3 bases and 0 bases, there was a span of 8 bases. The CDR3 here is CASSQDNLNTEAFF. In nucleotides, the CDR3 is TGTGCCAGCAGCCAGGATAATCTGAACACTGAAGCTTTCTTT.

The V call is TRBV20-1, the J call TRBJ2-7; possible D gene TRBD2, 6 bases. Between the trimmed V and J ends, which lost 1 base and 9 bases, there was a span of 13 bases. The CDR3 has 12 residues. CDR1 DFQATT and CDR2 SNEGSKA come from the germline V gene (reference sequence). CDR3 nucleotide sequence: TGCAGTGCTAGAGGCCAGGGAGGAGGGCAGTACTTC. Protein product: CSARGQGGGQYF.

This clonotype is a singleton in its sample. The CDR3 sequence is CASSEYKGTPDNEQFF. CDR3 sequence (DNA): TGTGCCAGCAGTGAATATAAGGGGACCCCGGACAATGAGCAGTTCTTC. The chain combines TRBV25-1 with TRBJ2-1; D may match TRBD1 or TRBD2 (5 bases each). Germline V gives CDR1 MGHDK, CDR2 SYGVNS. This CDR3 is built from 16 residues. V lost 0 bases and J lost 5, with 14 bases in between.

This clonotype was detected a few times. The chain combines TRBV18 with TRBJ2-6; no reliable D call. Germline V gene sequence: CDR1 KGHSH, CDR2 LQKENI. V was trimmed by 5 bases and J by 1 base, leaving 3 bases between them. The CDR3 has 13 residues. CDR3 DNA sequence: TGTGCCAGCTCAGGGTCTGGGGCCAACGTCCTGACTTTC. Its translation: CASSGSGANVLTF.

The chain combines TRBV20-1 with TRBJ2-3, with 7 positions matching TRBD1. The ends lost 6 bases at V and 2 bases at J; junction bases unmatched: 5. This CDR3 spans 13 amino acids. CDR1 is DFQATT, CDR2 SNEGSKA, per germline (reference sequence). In DNA, the CDR3 is TGCAGTGCATTCGGACAGGTCACAGATACGCAGTATTTT. Protein product: CSAFGQVTDTQYF.

The J gene is TRBJ1-5, the V gene TRBV19; D call uncertain. Looked up from germline, CDR1 is LNHDA and CDR2 is SQIVND (reference sequence). Trimming removed 6 bases at V and 2 bases at J, with 11 bases between. The CDR3 extends over 14 amino acids. CDR3 loop: CASREETRNQPQHF. The CDR3, as DNA: TGTGCCAGTAGAGAGGAGACCCGCAATCAGCCCCAGCATTTT.

The V gene is TRBV5-1, the J gene TRBJ1-2; the D is unclear. Trimming shortened V by 3 bases and J by 5 bases, and 8 bases separated the two germline ends. Germline V gene data show CDR1 as SGHRS and CDR2 as YFSETQ. The CDR3 sequence is 12 residues long. Here the CDR3 reads CASSSLGYGYTF. The DNA for the CDR3 is TGCGCCAGCAGCTCCCTGGGGTATGGCTACACCTTC. The whole variable domain, filled in from reference TRBV5-1 and TRBJ1-2, reads KAGVTQTPRYLIKTRGQQVTLSCSPISGHRSVSWYQQTPGQGLQFLFEYFSETQRNKGNFPGRFSGRQFSNSRSEMNVSTLELGDSALYLCASSSLGYGYTFGSGTRLTVV.

The chain links TRBV5-6 to TRBJ1-1; 9 nucleotides match TRBD1. J gave up 7 bases and V 1 base, and 5 bases lay outside the gene matches. CDR3 length equals 14 residues. The germline CDR1 and CDR2 sequences are SGHDT and YYEEEE. CDR3 in amino acids: CASSLTGQGIEAFF. The CDR3, as DNA: TGTGCCAGCAGCTTGACGGGACAGGGTATTGAAGCTTTCTTT.

The chain has TRBV9 and TRBJ2-5; D is perhaps TRBD1 or TRBD2 (5 bases each). CDR1 and CDR2 (germline): SGDLS, YYNGEE. The V end was cut by 0 bases, the J end by 5 bases, with 5 bases between. CDR3 length: 12 residues. CDR3 DNA sequence: TGTGCCAGCAGCGTAGGGGGGGAGACCCAGTACTTC. It is translated as CASSVGGETQYF. Complete variable domain (other parts from reference TRBV9 and TRBJ2-5): DSGVTQTPKHLITATGQRVTLRCSPRSGDLSVYWYQQSLDQGLQFLIQYYNGEERAKGNILERFSAQQFPDLHSELNLSSLELGDSALYFCASSVGGETQYFGPGTRLLVL.

The chain joins TRBV29-1 to TRBJ1-4, with no clear D. The CDR3 is 12 amino acids. Germline loops: CDR1 SQVTM, CDR2 ANQGSEA. Trimming took off 7 bases at V and 8 bases at J, with 14 bases between the two ends. CDR3 DNA sequence: TGCAGCGCGGAATATCCGCGGGAAAAACTGTTTTTT. This encodes CSAEYPREKLFF.

This sequence joins TRBV13 and TRBJ1-6; no clear D. CDR1 and CDR2 from the germline V gene are PRHDT and FYEKMQ (reference sequence). V lost 5 bases and J lost 3, with 11 bases in between. The CDR3 extends over 15 amino acids. The DNA for the CDR3 is TGTGCCAGCAGCCTGCAGGAACACTATAATTCACCCCTCCACTTT. Amino acids: CASSLQEHYNSPLHF.

In its sample, this clonotype was seen once. The CDR3, as DNA: TGTGCCAGCAGTTTCCCCCGGGGCCCAGATACGCAGTATTTT. Its protein product is CASSFPRGPDTQYF. The chain uses TRBV28 and TRBJ2-3; D tentatively reads TRBD1 or TRBD2 (5 bases each). V shed 3 bases and J shed 4 bases, with 11 bases lying between them. CDR3 length: 14 residues. CDR1 MDHEN and CDR2 SYDVKM come from the germline V gene.

The chain has TRBV12-3 or TRBV12-4 and TRBJ2-1; possible D gene TRBD2, 6 bases. This CDR3 spans 15 amino acids. V lost 4 bases and J 6 bases, leaving 16 bases between the germline ends. DNA of the CDR3: TGTGCCAGCAGTTCAGGCCTCGGGGGTACCAATGAGCAGTTCTTC. This codes for CASSSGLGGTNEQFF.

The count of this clonotype is one. The gene calls are TRBV20-1 and TRBJ1-4; D is undetermined. The CDR3 loop spans 11 amino acids. Germline CDR1 is DFQATT and CDR2 is SNEGSKA (reference sequence). Trimming cost V 5 bases and J 7 bases, with 8 bases left between them. This CDR3 reads CSARPGEKLFF. CDR3 sequence (DNA): TGCAGTGCTCGCCCCGGTGAAAAACTGTTTTTT.

The rearrangement uses TRBV19 and TRBJ2-5; D gene unclear. V was pared by 3 bases and J by 1 base, with 9 bases between. This CDR3 has 14 residues. Germline CDR1 is LNHDA and CDR2 is SQIVND (reference sequence). CDR3 in amino acids: CASSMVGFQETQYF. The DNA of the CDR3 is TGTGCCAGTAGTATGGTAGGATTCCAAGAGACCCAGTACTTC.

The chain couples TRBV30 to TRBJ2-7; 12 bases map to TRBD2. J was trimmed by 3 bases and V by 2 bases; bases with no gene match: 2. The CDR3 runs to 14 residues. Germline V lookup: CDR1 GTSNPN, CDR2 SVGIG (reference sequence). CDR3 protein: CAWSTTSGSYEQYF. CDR3 bases: TGTGCCTGGAGTACGACTAGCGGGAGCTACGAGCAGTACTTC. The variable domain in full, completed from reference TRBV30 and TRBJ2-7, reads SQTIHQWPATLVQPVGSPLSLECTVEGTSNPNLYWYRQAAGRGLQLLFYSVGIGQISSEVPQNLSASRPQDRQFILSSKKLLLSDSGFYLCAWSTTSGSYEQYFGPGTRLTVT.

This chain links TRBV20-1 with TRBJ1-2, with unresolved D. This CDR3 has 13 residues. Trimming removed 4 bases from V and 4 bases from J, with 13 bases in between. CDR1 is DFQATT, CDR2 SNEGSKA, per germline (reference sequence). CDR3 amino acids: CSAKGDGGYGYTF. The CDR3 DNA sequence: TGCAGTGCTAAGGGCGACGGAGGCTATGGCTACACCTTC.

The chain employs TRBV19 and TRBJ2-3, with TRBD1 matching 7 bases. The junction had 7 bases not matched to a gene; V was cut back by 5 bases and J by 5 bases. Germline CDR1 is LNHDA and CDR2 is SQIVND (reference sequence). This CDR3 has 14 amino acids. This CDR3 is CASSATGVVDTQYF. The DNA of the CDR3 is TGTGCCAGTAGTGCAACAGGGGTTGTAGATACGCAGTATTTT.

The CDR3 DNA is TGTGCCAGCAGCTTAGGTCCCGGGACAGGTGTCGAGCAGTACTTC. It codes for CASSLGPGTGVEQYF. The rearrangement uses TRBV7-9 and TRBJ2-7; 8 bases agree with TRBD1. The CDR3 covers 15 residues. Germline lookup yields CDR1 SEHNR and CDR2 FQNEAQ (reference sequence). The V segment lost 1 base and the J segment 6 bases; nucleotides outside the gene matches: 8.

The genes are TRBV6-6 and TRBJ1-5; 9 bases map to TRBD1. Trimming cost V 5 bases and J 7 bases; bases outside gene matches: 12. The CDR3 extends over 16 amino acids. The germline V gene encodes CDR1 MNHNY and CDR2 SVGAGI (reference sequence). The CDR3 nucleotides read TGTGCCAGCAGTAGTTACAGGGGGCGCGAGATCCAGCCCCAGCATTTT. The encoded protein is CASSSYRGREIQPQHF.

This chain links TRBV6-1 with TRBJ2-4, with 8 bases fitting TRBD2. The J segment lost 9 bases and the V segment lost 2 bases, leaving 6 bases of the junction unmatched. Germline V gene sequence: CDR1 MNHNS, CDR2 SASEGT. This CDR3 has 14 amino acids. The CDR3 loop reads CASSESGLVGIQYF. DNA for the CDR3: TGTGCCAGCAGTGAATCGGGACTAGTTGGCATTCAGTACTTC.

The V and J genes are TRBV18 and TRBJ1-3; the D is unclear. Germline values: CDR1 KGHSH, CDR2 LQKENI. V lost 0 bases and J lost 4, with 13 bases in between. The CDR3 spans 16 residues. CDR3 sequence reads: CASSPPASGMGNTIYF. The CDR3 bases are TGTGCCAGCTCACCACCGGCGTCTGGGATGGGAAACACCATATATTTT.